This TCR beta chain was recovered during a study of T cell responses to AZD1222 COVID-19 vaccine. Clones were read by immunoSEQ multiplex PCR, and TCRdb kept only the in-frame ones, dropping some. The sample lists about 180,000 clones, about 93% seen once, with about 2.1% in the top ten. The sample consisted of peripheral blood, taken 28 days after the second AZD1222 dose. The TCR originated in an adult who received the AZD1222 COVID-19 vaccine.

CDR3 in amino acids: CASNFQREVGNEQFF. The DNA of the CDR3 is TGTGCCAGCAACTTCCAACGGGAGGTAGGCAATGAGCAGTTCTTC. The genes are TRBV7-2 and TRBJ2-1; 7 positions match TRBD2. Germline CDR1 reads SGHTA; CDR2 reads FQGNSA. With V trimmed by 7 bases and J by 6 bases, 12 bases remained unmatched. The length of the CDR3 is 15 residues.